This T cell receptor beta chain was profiled in a study of blood T cell repertoires in COVID-19. Study background: Sites in the United States, Italy and Spain provided acute and convalescent COVID-19 samples.

The cohort comprised adults aged about 18 to 100 years residing in 20 to 30 US areas. Original handling: Quantification of nucleated cells was approximated via reference gene primer amplification. Generated by immunoSEQ multiplex PCR, the TCRdb table keeps only in-frame clones and is missing some. That table furnishes V, J and clone size, whereas the DNA furnished D and trimming. This table has approximately 150,000 clones, 80% to 90% appearing once. The V gene's germline CDR1 is DFQATT and CDR2 SNEGSKA (reference sequence). The ends were cut back, 0 bases at V and 4 bases at J, with 3 bases in the middle. The CDR3 runs to 11 residues.

The sequenced sample consisted of PBMCs or T cells enriched from blood (not recorded which). The V and J genes are TRBV20-1 and TRBJ1-1; no definite D call. The clonotype comes from a man aged 40-49 years with acute COVID-19. The CDR3 bases are TGCAGTGCTAGAGATCGCACTGAAGCTTTCTTT. Translation gives CSARDRTEAFF.